The 8 T cell receptor beta chains in this list originate from one sample, sequenced in a study of metastatic and nonmetastatic thyroid tumors (TCRdb year 2020). None of the patients had been given any treatment before thyroid surgery. Library construction relied on PCR. TCRdb records Illumina HiSeq 4000 as the sequencer. Using fastp at Q25 and MiXCR, TCRdb reprocessed the public reads and kept productive beta chains. This sample comprises tens of thousands of clones, approximately 15% of them detected only once. Approximately 20% of the sample is taken by the ten largest. The specimen sequenced was blood. The receptor source for this set is a female donor with papillary thyroid cancer or a benign thyroid nodule (not recorded which). Some clones in this sample may be carry-over from other donors' samples.

This clone has at least ten counts. This chain uses TRBV2 with TRBJ1-6; D call uncertain. Germline V gives CDR1 SNHLY, CDR2 FYNNEI. V was trimmed by 1 base and J by 9 bases, leaving 4 bases between them. The CDR3 is 12 amino acids. The CDR3: CASSEEISPLHF. The CDR3 DNA reads TGTGCCAGCAGTGAAGAAATTTCACCCCTCCACTTT.

As to this clone: The junction departs from the called germline gene at one end, perhaps through a read error. The chain couples TRBV20-1 to TRBJ2-3; 15 bases are a match to TRBD2. This CDR3 spans 18 amino acids. The germline gives CDR1 DFQATT, CDR2 SNEGSKA (reference sequence). The CDR3 loop is CSAPGLAGGRAGTDTKYF. In nucleotides, the CDR3 is TGCAGTGCGCCGGGACTAGCGGGAGGAAGGGCTGGGACAGATACGAAGTATTTT.

V gene TRBV11-1 combines with J gene TRBJ1-2; 9 bases line up with TRBD1. With 0 bases clipped from V and 7 bases from J, the junction kept 3 bases outside the gene matches. This CDR3 has 14 residues. Germline CDR1 is SGHAT and CDR2 is FQDESV (reference sequence). The CDR3 DNA sequence: TGTGCCAGCAGCTTAGCGGGACAGGGCTCTGGCTACACCTTC. Translated: CASSLAGQGSGYTF.

This chain links TRBV6-1 with TRBJ1-4; possibly TRBD1 for D (5 bases). Germline CDR1 MNHNS, CDR2 SASEGT. V lost 6 bases and J 6 bases, leaving 23 bases between the germline ends. The CDR3 has 17 residues. The CDR3 sequence is CASSLSAGTGVDEKLFF. CDR3 DNA: TGTGCCAGCAGCCTAAGTGCCGGGACGGGAGTTGATGAAAAACTGTTTTTT.

The sample holds many counts of this clone. Other nucleotide sequences in the sample specify the same CDR3. J is TRBJ2-7 and V is TRBV6-1; D remains ambiguous. The V gene lost 3 bases and the J gene lost 0 bases, with 3 bases spanning the gap. In germline, CDR1 is MNHNS, CDR2 SASEGT. The length of the CDR3 is 12 residues. CDR3: CASSDGSYEQYF. The CDR3 DNA reads TGTGCCAGCAGTGACGGCTCCTACGAGCAGTACTTC.

This clone came up many times. CDR3 bases: TGTGCCTGGAGTGTTCAGGCGGACGAAGGCTACACCTTC. Protein: CAWSVQADEGYTF. This chain connects TRBV30 to TRBJ1-2; D gene ambiguous. The V gene's germline CDR1 is GTSNPN and CDR2 SVGIG (reference sequence). The CDR3 covers 13 residues. V shed 0 bases and J shed 8 bases, with 13 bases lying between them.

The V gene is TRBV11-2, the J gene TRBJ2-3; 7 positions agree with TRBD2. The CDR3 is made up of 16 amino acids. Unmatched junction bases numbered 10, after V lost 5 bases and J lost 2 bases. Per germline, CDR1 SGHAT and CDR2 FQNNGV. CDR3 protein: CASSPLGGSSTDTQYF. The CDR3 nucleotides read TGTGCCAGCAGCCCCCTTGGCGGGAGCTCCACAGATACGCAGTATTTT.

J is TRBJ2-5 and V is TRBV6-1, with D unclear. The CDR3 totals 12 residues. From germline, CDR1 is MNHNS and CDR2 SASEGT. V shed 2 bases and J shed 2 bases, with 3 bases lying between them. CDR3 bases: TGTGCCAGCAGTGAATTACAAGAGACCCAGTACTTC. The encoded protein is CASSELQETQYF.